The 4 T cell receptor beta chains below all came from one sample that was sequenced in a study of blood T cell repertoires in COVID-19. Only in-frame clones appear in the TCRdb table, and some are missing; sequencing was by immunoSEQ multiplex PCR. The data show approximately 110,000 clones, with around 84% seen just once and less than 15% held by the top ten. The material sequenced was peripheral blood. These receptors were collected from a human donor in a cohort sampled during active COVID-19.

Only a few counts were recorded for this clone. V usage is TRBV5-1 and J usage is TRBJ2-7; a weak D match, TRBD1 (6 bases). Looked up from germline, CDR1 is SGHRS and CDR2 is YFSETQ. Trimming removed 0 bases at V and 5 bases at J, with 9 bases between. This CDR3 is built from 13 residues. CDR3 coding DNA: TGCGCCAGCAGCTTGGCCAGGGGAAACGAGCAGTACTTC. This codes for CASSLARGNEQYF.

J is TRBJ2-1 and V is TRBV28; 7 nucleotides line up with TRBD2. Germline CDR1 and CDR2: MDHEN and SYDVKM. V shed 6 bases, J shed 0 bases, and the junction held 8 bases outside the gene matches. The CDR3 length is 16 residues. The CDR3 sequence: CASSLSGHSSYNEQFF. CDR3 nucleotide sequence: TGTGCCAGCAGCCTTAGCGGGCACAGCTCCTACAATGAGCAGTTCTTC.

The rearrangement joins TRBV6-2 or TRBV6-3 to TRBJ1-2, with no clear D. Trimming left V 4 bases short and J 8 bases short, with 11 bases between. This CDR3 spans 12 amino acids. Germline V gene sequence: CDR1 MNHEY, CDR2 SVGEGT. The CDR3, as DNA: TGTGCCAGCAGTTCCCCCGTCCTGGGCTACACCTTC. Translated: CASSSPVLGYTF.

This chain connects TRBV6-5 to TRBJ2-5, with D perhaps TRBD2 (7 bases). With 2 bases removed from V and 5 bases from J, the gap between germline ends came to 12 bases. The CDR3 totals 14 residues. Germline V lookup: CDR1 MNHEY, CDR2 SVGAGI. CDR3 bases: TGTGCCAGCAGTTACCAGCGGGACATGGAGACCCAGTACTTC. Translated: CASSYQRDMETQYF.